This T cell receptor beta chain was sequenced in a study of T cells in pancreatic ductal adenocarcinoma. General study findings and limits: Comparisons of tumor and blood clonality may show falsely lower tumor diversity. Unique clonotypes were 7.5 to 10-fold more numerous in blood than in tumor. Results skew toward the minority of patients with early-stage disease. Mean clonality was around 0.11 in tumors and roughly 0.066 in blood, not significantly different.

This CDR3 region has 15 residues. Trimming took 6 bases from V and 6 from J, leaving 18 bases between them. The germline CDR1 and CDR2 sequences are LNHDA and SQIVND (reference sequence). Profiling relied on immunoSEQ multiplex PCR, and the TCRdb table lists in-frame clones only, not all of them. Among more than 25,000 clones listed, more than 80% were seen once. No neoadjuvant therapy was given to the selected pancreatic ductal adenocarcinoma patients before their surgery. This clone was seen a single time. What it binds is not known. This receptor was identified in a human donor with pancreatic ductal adenocarcinoma. V and J are TRBV19 and TRBJ1-5, with D tentatively TRBD1 (5 bases). Sequencing was carried out using PBMCs. CDR3 coding DNA: TGTGCCAGTAGCATCCCGGGGCCTGGAGGTCAGCCCCAGCATTTT. Encoded protein: CASSIPGPGGQPQHF.